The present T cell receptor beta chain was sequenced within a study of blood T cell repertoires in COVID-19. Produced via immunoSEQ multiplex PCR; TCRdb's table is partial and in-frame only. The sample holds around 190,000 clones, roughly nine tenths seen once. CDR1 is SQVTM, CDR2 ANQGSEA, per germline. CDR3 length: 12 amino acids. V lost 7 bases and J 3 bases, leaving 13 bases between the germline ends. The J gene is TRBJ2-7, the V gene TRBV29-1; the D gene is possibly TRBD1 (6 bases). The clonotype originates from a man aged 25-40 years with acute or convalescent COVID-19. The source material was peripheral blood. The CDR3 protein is CSGRTERYEQYF. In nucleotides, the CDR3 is TGCAGCGGCAGGACAGAACGCTACGAGCAGTACTTC.